This record concerns one T cell receptor (beta chain) sequence. Its antigen is undetermined. This sample was included in a study of cytomegalovirus exposure and HLA in healthy donors. Looking at the study overall: There were about 85 million unique TCRs (from HLA-typed donors) in an early data release.

PCR employed 60 Vbeta and 13 Jbeta primers. The repertoire was sequenced with immunoSEQ multiplex PCR; TCRdb's copy has only in-frame clones and lacks some. The table lists 150,000 to 200,000 clones, roughly 80% of them singletons. The CDR3 runs to 17 residues. J was trimmed by 6 bases and V by 0 bases; bases with no gene match: 11. Germline lookup yields CDR1 LNHDA and CDR2 SQIVND (reference sequence). Study-level results: The authors later found TCR association rates varying by HLA locus, with DRB1 most and HLA-C fewest.

This chain links TRBV19 with TRBJ2-1; TRBD1 agrees at 7 bases. Sequencing used PBMCs. The sequence was collected from a woman aged 40-49 years in good health and CMV-seropositive. CDR3 sequence (DNA): TGTGCCAGTAGTATAGAGGGTAGACAGGGTTCGCGCAATGAGCAGTTCTTC. Amino acid sequence: CASSIEGRQGSRNEQFF.